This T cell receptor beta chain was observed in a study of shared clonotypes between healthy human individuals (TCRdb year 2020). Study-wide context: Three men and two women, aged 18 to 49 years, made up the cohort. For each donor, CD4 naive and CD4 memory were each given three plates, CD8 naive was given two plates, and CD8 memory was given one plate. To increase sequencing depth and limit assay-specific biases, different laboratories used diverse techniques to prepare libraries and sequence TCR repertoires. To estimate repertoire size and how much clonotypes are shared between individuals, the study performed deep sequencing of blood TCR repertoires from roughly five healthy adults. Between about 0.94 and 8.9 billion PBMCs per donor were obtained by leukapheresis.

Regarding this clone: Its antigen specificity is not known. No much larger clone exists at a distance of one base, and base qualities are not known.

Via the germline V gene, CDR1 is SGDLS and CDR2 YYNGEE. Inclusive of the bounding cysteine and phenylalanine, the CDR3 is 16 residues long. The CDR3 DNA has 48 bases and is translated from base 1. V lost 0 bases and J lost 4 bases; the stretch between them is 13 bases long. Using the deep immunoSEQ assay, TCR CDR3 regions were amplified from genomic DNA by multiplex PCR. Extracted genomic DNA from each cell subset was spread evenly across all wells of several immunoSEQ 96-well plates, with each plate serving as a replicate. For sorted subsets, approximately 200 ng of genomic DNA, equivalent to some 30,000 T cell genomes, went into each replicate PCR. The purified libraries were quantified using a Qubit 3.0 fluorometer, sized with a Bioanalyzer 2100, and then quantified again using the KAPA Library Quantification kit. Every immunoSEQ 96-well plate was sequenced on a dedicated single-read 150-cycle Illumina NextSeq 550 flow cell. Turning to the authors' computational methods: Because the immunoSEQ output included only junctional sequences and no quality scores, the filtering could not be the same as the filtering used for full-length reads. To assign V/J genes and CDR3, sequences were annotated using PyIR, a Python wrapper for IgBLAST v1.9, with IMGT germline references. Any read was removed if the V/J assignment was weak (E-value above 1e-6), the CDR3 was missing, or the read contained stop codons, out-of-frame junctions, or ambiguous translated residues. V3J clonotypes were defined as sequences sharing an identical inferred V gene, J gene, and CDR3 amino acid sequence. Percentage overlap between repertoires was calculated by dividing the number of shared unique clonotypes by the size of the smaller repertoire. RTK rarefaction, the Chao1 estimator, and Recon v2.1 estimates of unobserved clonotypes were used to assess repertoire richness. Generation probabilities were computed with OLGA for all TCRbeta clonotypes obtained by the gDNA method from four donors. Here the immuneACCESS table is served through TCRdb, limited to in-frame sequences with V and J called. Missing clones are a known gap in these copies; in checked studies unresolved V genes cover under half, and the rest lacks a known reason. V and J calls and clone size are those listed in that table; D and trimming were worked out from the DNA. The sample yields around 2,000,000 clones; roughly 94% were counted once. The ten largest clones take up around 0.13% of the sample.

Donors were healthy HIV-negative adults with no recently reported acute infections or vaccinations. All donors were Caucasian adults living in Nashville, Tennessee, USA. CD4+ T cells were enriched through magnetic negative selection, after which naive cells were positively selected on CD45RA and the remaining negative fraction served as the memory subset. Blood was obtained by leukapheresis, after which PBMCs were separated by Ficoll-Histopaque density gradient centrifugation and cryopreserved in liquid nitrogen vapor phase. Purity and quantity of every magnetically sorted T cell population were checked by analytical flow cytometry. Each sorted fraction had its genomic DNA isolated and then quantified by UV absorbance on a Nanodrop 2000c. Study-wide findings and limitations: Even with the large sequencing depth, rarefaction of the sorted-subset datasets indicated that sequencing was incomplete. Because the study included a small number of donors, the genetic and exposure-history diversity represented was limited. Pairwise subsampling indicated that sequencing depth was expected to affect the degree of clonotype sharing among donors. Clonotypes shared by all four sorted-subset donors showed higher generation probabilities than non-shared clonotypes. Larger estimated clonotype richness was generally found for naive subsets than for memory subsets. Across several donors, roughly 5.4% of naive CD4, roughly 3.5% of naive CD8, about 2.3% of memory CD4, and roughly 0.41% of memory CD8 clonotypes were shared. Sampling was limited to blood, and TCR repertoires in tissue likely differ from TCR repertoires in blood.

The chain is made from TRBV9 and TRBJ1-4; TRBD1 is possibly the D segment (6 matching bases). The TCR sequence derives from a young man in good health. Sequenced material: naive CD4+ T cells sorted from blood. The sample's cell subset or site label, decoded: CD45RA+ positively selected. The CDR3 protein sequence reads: CASSVESRGGNEKLFF. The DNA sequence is TGTGCCAGCAGCGTAGAGTCCAGGGGAGGTAATGAAAAACTGTTTTTT. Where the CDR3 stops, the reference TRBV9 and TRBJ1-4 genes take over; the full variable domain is DSGVTQTPKHLITATGQRVTLRCSPRSGDLSVYWYQQSLDQGLQFLIQYYNGEERAKGNILERFSAQQFPDLHSELNLSSLELGDSALYFCASSVESRGGNEKLFFGSGTQLSVL.